What follows are 2 T cell receptor beta chains derived from one specimen sequenced in a study of blood T cell repertoires in COVID-19. Only in-frame clones appear in the TCRdb table, and some are missing; sequencing was by immunoSEQ multiplex PCR. The sample includes under 75,000 clones, more than 80% of them seen just once. Sequenced: peripheral blood. The receptors come from a man aged 50 to 59 with acute or convalescent COVID-19.

The chain carries TRBV29-1 and TRBJ2-5; 9 bases are a match to TRBD2. Unmatched junction bases numbered 6, after V lost 2 bases and J lost 2 bases. The germline V gene has CDR1 SQVTM and CDR2 ANQGSEA. This CDR3 region has 15 residues. CDR3 sequence (DNA): TGCAGCGTTGAAACCCTAGCGGGGCGTCAAGAGACCCAGTACTTC. This translates into CSVETLAGRQETQYF. Filled out from reference TRBV29-1 and TRBJ2-5, the complete variable domain reads SAVISQKPSRDICQRGTSLTIQCQVDSQVTMMFWYRQQPGQSLTLIATANQGSEATYESGFVIDKFPISRPNLTFSTLTVSNMSPEDSSIYLCSVETLAGRQETQYFGPGTRLLVL.

The V gene is TRBV5-5, the J gene TRBJ2-1; D may be TRBD2 (6 bases). This CDR3 spans 19 amino acids. Trimming pared 0 bases from V and 8 bases from J, leaving 27 bases between. Germline lookup yields CDR1 SGHKS and CDR2 YYEKEE (reference sequence). The CDR3 sequence is CASSLEKRRREMSNYEQFF. In DNA, the CDR3 is TGTGCCAGCAGCTTGGAAAAACGTCGGAGGGAGATGAGCAACTATGAGCAGTTCTTC.